This entry is about one TCR beta chain. The sample belongs to a study of cytomegalovirus exposure and HLA in healthy donors. Though nominally healthy at sampling, donors likely had unrecorded immune exposures. Use of 60 Vbeta and 13 Jbeta primers characterized the PCR. Only in-frame clones appear in the TCRdb table, and some are missing; sequencing was by immunoSEQ multiplex PCR. The sample includes some 150,000 clones, about four fifths seen only once; the top ten take around 6.6%. This CDR3 spans 15 amino acids. The germline V gene encodes CDR1 SNHLY and CDR2 FYNNEI. V lost 6 bases to trimming and J lost 5 bases, with 16 bases between them.

This chain connects TRBV2 to TRBJ1-4; tentatively, D is TRBD1 (6 bases). Sequencing was performed on PBMCs. The source is a man aged 50-59 years in good health and CMV-seropositive. The CDR3 region has the DNA TGTGCCAGCAGCGCGGAGGGGGGGAGAAATGAAAAACTGTTTTTT. Its translation is CASSAEGGRNEKLFF.